The 30 T cell receptor beta chains below all came from one sample that was sequenced in a study of blood T cell repertoires in COVID-19. TCRdb's table, derived via immunoSEQ multiplex PCR, lists solely in-frame clones and lacks some. The sample contains roughly 250,000 clones, around 86% of which appear only once. Sequencing was carried out using peripheral blood. These receptors all stem from a woman aged 60-75 years with active or convalescent COVID-19.

The chain joins TRBV19 to TRBJ2-4; 10 bases map to TRBD1. Germline CDR1 reads LNHDA; CDR2 reads SQIVND (reference sequence). This CDR3 has 16 amino acids. Germline trimming cut 5 bases from V and 1 base from J; bases unmatched to any gene: 5. In DNA form, the CDR3 reads TGTGCCAGTAGTCCTCCGGGACAGGGGGCCAAAAACATTCAGTACTTC. Protein: CASSPPGQGAKNIQYF.

This clone was seen just once. The V and J genes are TRBV3-1 (or the pseudogene TRBV3-2) and TRBJ1-1, with a possible D match to TRBD1 (5 bases). Germline V lookup: CDR1 LGHDT, CDR2 YNNKEL (reference sequence). The germline V and J ends were trimmed by 5 bases and 10 bases, with 20 bases remaining between them. The length of the CDR3 is 14 residues. In nucleotides, the CDR3 is TGTGCCAGCAGCGTTTCCCCCGTGGGGGGGGTAGCTTTCTTT. This gives the protein CASSVSPVGGVAFF.

The J gene is TRBJ1-1, the V gene TRBV14; 8 bases agree with TRBD1. V trimming: 4 bases; J trimming: 2 bases; junction bases outside the gene matches: 12. Germline V CDR1 and CDR2: SGHDN, FVKESK. CDR3 length: 17 amino acids. CDR3 nucleotides: TGTGCCAGCAGCCGGCTGGGAGCGGACAGGGTCAACACTGAAGCTTTCTTT. It codes for CASSRLGADRVNTEAFF.

The chain employs TRBV11-1 and TRBJ2-7; 7 nucleotides agree with TRBD1. V lost 3 bases and J lost 0; bases outside the gene matches: 5. This CDR3 contains 15 residues. CDR1 SGHAT and CDR2 FQDESV come from the germline V gene (reference sequence). The CDR3 DNA reads TGTGCCAGCAGCTTGGGGACAGCGCTCTCCTACGAGCAGTACTTC. Protein: CASSLGTALSYEQYF.

This clone appeared a few times. The chain joins TRBV6-4 to TRBJ2-3; a weak D match, TRBD2 (6 bases). Trimming pared 2 bases from V and 10 bases from J, leaving 13 bases between. CDR3 length: 13 residues. The germline gives CDR1 MRHNA, CDR2 SNTAGT. The CDR3 loop reads CASSDGPRDSQYF. In nucleotides, the CDR3 is TGTGCCAGCAGTGACGGCCCACGGGACTCGCAGTATTTT.

The chain couples TRBV9 to TRBJ1-1; D is ambiguous. This CDR3 region has 12 residues. Germline CDR1 reads SGDLS; CDR2 reads YYNGEE. Deletions cut 2 bases from V and 3 bases from J, with 5 bases between. Written as DNA, the CDR3 is TGTGCCAGCAGCGTCCAGGACACTGAAGCTTTCTTT. This sequence encodes CASSVQDTEAFF.

J is TRBJ1-1 and V is TRBV13; a possible D gene is TRBD1 (5 bases). The CDR3 spans 14 residues. In germline, CDR1 is PRHDT, CDR2 FYEKMQ (reference sequence). Trimming pared 2 bases from V and 5 bases from J, leaving 12 bases between. In DNA, the CDR3 is TGTGCCAGCAGCTTAAGGCAGGGAGGGACTGAAGCTTTCTTT. It yields the protein CASSLRQGGTEAFF.

V is TRBV5-6 and J is TRBJ2-3; D might be TRBD1 (6 bases). In germline, CDR1 is SGHDT, CDR2 YYEEEE. The CDR3 runs to 18 residues. The germline V and J ends were trimmed by 4 bases and 3 bases, with 24 bases remaining between them. The CDR3 DNA is TGTGCCAGCAGCCCTCAGCAGGGGAGTTTCGGGTGGACAGATACGCAGTATTTT. Translated: CASSPQQGSFGWTDTQYF.

This rearrangement joins TRBV6-4 to TRBJ1-1; possibly TRBD1 for D (6 bases). Germline lookup yields CDR1 MRHNA and CDR2 SNTAGT. V was trimmed by 2 bases and J by 4 bases, leaving 8 bases between them. The CDR3 contains 13 residues. The CDR3 DNA reads TGTGCCAGCAGTGACACAGGGTCCACTGAAGCTTTCTTT. The encoded protein is CASSDTGSTEAFF.

The V call is TRBV18, the J call TRBJ2-3, with 10 nucleotides matching TRBD1. The CDR3 runs to 16 residues. The junction had 1 base not matched to a gene; V was cut back by 1 base and J by 0 bases. Germline loops: CDR1 KGHSH, CDR2 LQKENI. CDR3 loop: CASSPRTGGSTDTQYF. CDR3 sequence (DNA): TGTGCCAGCTCACCACGGACAGGGGGGAGCACAGATACGCAGTATTTT.

This chain joins TRBV5-1 and TRBJ2-5; D might be TRBD2 (5 bases). CDR1 is SGHRS and CDR2 is YFSETQ in the germline V gene. CDR3 size: 17 residues. V was cut by 1 base and J by 1 base, with 17 bases left in between. CDR3 amino acids: CASSLTSSGLGQETQYF. The CDR3 DNA reads as TGCGCCAGCAGCTTGACTAGTTCGGGGTTAGGCCAAGAGACCCAGTACTTC.

The chain combines TRBV7-9 with TRBJ2-7; TRBD1 aligns across 8 bases. Germline V lookup: CDR1 SEHNR, CDR2 FQNEAQ (reference sequence). The CDR3 loop spans 14 amino acids. Trimming took 5 bases from V and 5 from J; bases not matched to a gene: 8. The CDR3 sequence is CASSRTGTGHEQYF. The DNA for the CDR3 is TGTGCCAGCAGCCGAACCGGGACAGGCCACGAGCAGTACTTC.

The chain links TRBV23-1 to TRBJ2-7; possibly TRBD2 for D (5 bases). TRBV23-1 is noted as an ORF with a role that remains uncertain. CDR3 length: 15 residues. Trimming cost V 7 bases and J 3 bases, with 19 bases left between them. CDR3 sequence reads: CASTLRGYGDYEQYF. CDR3 bases: TGCGCCAGCACCCTACGAGGGTACGGCGACTACGAGCAGTACTTC.

This clone was picked up a small number of times. The J gene is TRBJ1-1, the V gene TRBV29-1; no reliable D call. The CDR3 extends over 14 amino acids. V lost 1 base and J lost 4, with 13 bases in between. From germline, CDR1 is SQVTM and CDR2 ANQGSEA. The CDR3 spells CSVEGQTGFTEAFF. CDR3 nucleotide sequence: TGCAGCGTTGAAGGGCAGACGGGTTTCACTGAAGCTTTCTTT.

The genes are TRBV19 and TRBJ1-5; D is perhaps TRBD1 (6 bases). V gave up 8 bases and J gave up 5 bases, with 19 bases separating them. Germline CDR1 is LNHDA and CDR2 is SQIVND (reference sequence). The CDR3 loop spans 15 amino acids. As DNA, the CDR3 is TGTGCCAGTCACACCTCGGCGGGGGCCTATCAGCCCCAGCATTTT. This encodes CASHTSAGAYQPQHF.

The chain uses TRBV6-1 and TRBJ2-5; no definite D call. V was trimmed by 9 bases and J by 2 bases, leaving 7 bases between them. Per germline, CDR1 MNHNS and CDR2 SASEGT. CDR3 length equals 11 residues. In DNA, the CDR3 is TGTGCCAGTCGAACACAAGAGACCCAGTACTTC. The encoded protein is CASRTQETQYF.

The chain links TRBV6-1 to TRBJ2-7, with D possibly matching TRBD1 (5 bases). V was clipped by 1 base and J by 2 bases, with 12 bases between them. Per germline, CDR1 MNHNS and CDR2 SASEGT. CDR3 length: 15 residues. CDR3 sequence reads: CASSEGPRAPYEQYF. The CDR3 DNA reads TGTGCCAGCAGTGAAGGTCCCAGGGCACCCTACGAGCAGTACTTC.

As for this clone: This sample includes further DNA sequences coding for the same CDR3. The V and J genes are TRBV19 and TRBJ1-1; D is unclear. CDR1 and CDR2 (germline): LNHDA, SQIVND (reference sequence). The CDR3 consists of 13 residues. V was clipped by 2 bases and J by 0 bases, with 4 bases between them. CDR3 protein: CASSITVNTEAFF. DNA of the CDR3: TGTGCCAGTAGTATAACGGTGAACACTGAAGCTTTCTTT.

This rearrangement joins TRBV12-3 or TRBV12-4 to TRBJ1-2; D uncertain. Trimming removed 0 bases from V and 7 bases from J, with 6 bases in between. The CDR3 is made up of 12 amino acids. In nucleotides, the CDR3 is TGTGCCAGCAGTTTAGCGGCGGGTGGCTACACCTTC. Encoded protein: CASSLAAGGYTF.

This clone was found many times. In the same sample, other DNA sequences code for this CDR3. The chain employs TRBV3-1 (or the pseudogene TRBV3-2) and TRBJ1-1; D is perhaps TRBD1 (6 bases). This CDR3 has 14 amino acids. V lost 3 bases to trimming and J lost 1 base, with 9 bases between them. CDR1 is LGHDT, CDR2 YNNKEL, per germline (reference sequence). CDR3 residues: CASSQLQGNTEAFF. Here the CDR3 DNA reads TGTGCCAGCAGCCAGCTACAGGGGAACACTGAAGCTTTCTTT.

This rearrangement joins TRBV19 to TRBJ2-3, with TRBD1 matching 7 bases. CDR3 length: 15 amino acids. The germline gives CDR1 LNHDA, CDR2 SQIVND (reference sequence). The V and J ends lost 5 bases and 6 bases, in that order; junction bases with no gene match: 11. The CDR3 nucleotides are TGTGCCAGTAGTTCTACAGGGGACCATGGGGATACGCAGTATTTT. Residues: CASSSTGDHGDTQYF.

The chain links TRBV19 to TRBJ1-1, with a possible D match to TRBD1 (6 bases). Germline lookup yields CDR1 LNHDA and CDR2 SQIVND (reference sequence). This CDR3 contains 14 residues. The V end was cut by 4 bases, the J end by 1 base, with 10 bases between. In nucleotides, the CDR3 is TGTGCCAGTAGTACCCGGACAGCGAACACTGAAGCTTTCTTT. It yields the protein CASSTRTANTEAFF. The entire variable domain, with the rest obtained from reference TRBV19 and TRBJ1-1, is as follows: DGGITQSPKYLFRKEGQNVTLSCEQNLNHDAMYWYRQDPGQGLRLIYYSQIVNDFQKGDIAEGYSVSREKKESFPLTVTSAQKNPTAFYLCASSTRTANTEAFFGQGTRLTVV.

This sequence joins TRBV21-1 and TRBJ2-7; the table's D call of TRBD2 was not tested on the DNA. TRBV21-1 is labeled a pseudogene. This CDR3 contains 18 residues. The CDR3 DNA reads TGTGCCAGCAGCAAAGGGGGACTTCCGCTGAAGGGGTCCTACGAGCAGTACTTC. It translates to CASSKGGLPLKGSYEQYF.

Concerning this clone: The junction and the germline gene differ at one end; a read error may be behind it. The chain has TRBV7-7 and TRBJ2-2; D is ambiguous. Germline loops: CDR1 SSHAT, CDR2 FNYEAQ (reference sequence). The CDR3 has 14 amino acids. In DNA form, the CDR3 reads TGTGCTAGCAGCCAGGCTTCTAAATCCTGGGAGCTGTTTTTT. It yields the protein CASSQASKSWELFF.

The V and J genes are TRBV18 and TRBJ1-1; D is perhaps TRBD1 (6 bases). Germline V gene sequence: CDR1 KGHSH, CDR2 LQKENI. The CDR3 spans 16 residues. V was pared by 8 bases and J by 0 bases, with 19 bases between. The CDR3 DNA is TGTGCCAGCCCCCCGGGGGGCAGAGCTATGAACACTGAAGCTTTCTTT. This gives the protein CASPPGGRAMNTEAFF.

The CDR3 region has the DNA TGTGCCAGCAGTTACTCCGGGAATCAGCCCCAGCATTTT. Translating gives CASSYSGNQPQHF. The rearrangement uses TRBV12-3 or TRBV12-4 and TRBJ1-5; D uncertain. The CDR3 is 13 amino acids. Trimming stripped 4 bases from V and 4 bases from J, with 8 bases between.

This chain links TRBV27 with TRBJ2-1, with TRBD1 identical over 7 bases. CDR3 length: 13 amino acids. Trimming cost V 4 bases and J 4 bases; bases outside gene matches: 1. Germline V lookup: CDR1 MNHEY, CDR2 SMNVEV (reference sequence). This chain's CDR3 is CASSWGQYNEQFF. The CDR3 DNA reads as TGTGCCAGCAGTTGGGGACAGTACAATGAGCAGTTCTTC.

V usage is TRBV5-6 and J usage is TRBJ1-2; unclear D gene. The CDR3 is made up of 13 amino acids. Germline lookup yields CDR1 SGHDT and CDR2 YYEEEE. The ends were cut back, 5 bases at V and 9 bases at J, with 17 bases in the middle. CDR3 nucleotide sequence: TGTGCCAGCAGTTCCCCGGGAGCCGGAAGCTACACCTTC. Amino acids: CASSSPGAGSYTF.

The chain recombines TRBV2 with TRBJ1-6; the D is unclear. This CDR3 comprises 15 residues. V lost 3 bases and J lost 6, with 12 bases in between. Looked up from germline, CDR1 is SNHLY and CDR2 is FYNNEI. CDR3 amino acids: CASSEYMGRNSPLHF. Written as DNA, the CDR3 is TGTGCCAGCAGTGAGTACATGGGCCGTAATTCACCCCTCCACTTT.

The chain joins TRBV14 to TRBJ1-1; D call uncertain. The V gene's germline CDR1 is SGHDN and CDR2 FVKESK. This CDR3 spans 14 amino acids. V shed 1 base and J shed 0 bases, with 6 bases lying between them. CDR3 coding DNA: TGTGCCAGCAGCCAAGGTTCAGTGAACACTGAAGCTTTCTTT. It specifies CASSQGSVNTEAFF.